This TCR beta chain was sequenced for a study of blood T cells in healthy people across ages. Next came a second PCR, run for about 7 to 12 cycles, which used a sample-barcoded 5' primer along with a J-beta primer mix. Each cDNA molecule received a tag from a template-switch adaptor that had 12 random nucleotides. MiXCR was run by TCRdb on the 5' RACE reads, yielding one entry per CDR3 protein. The sample has some 1.5 million distinct CDR3 sequences; approximately 28% are singletons. Germline assignment: CDR1 LNHDA and CDR2 SQIVND (reference sequence). The CDR3 loop spans 16 amino acids. V was trimmed by 3 bases and J by 0 bases, leaving 12 bases between them. The sample, 9 to 10 milliliters of peripheral blood, was drawn from each donor.

The chain links TRBV19 to TRBJ2-1, with D possibly being TRBD1 (5 bases). Input material: blood. The receptor was isolated from a woman in her twenties or thirties in good health. The CDR3 sequence is CASSIWGQSSYNEQFF. CDR3 nucleotide sequence: TGTGCCAGTAGTATTTGGGGCCAGAGCTCCTACAATGAGCAGTTCTTC.